This T cell receptor (beta chain) came from a study of cytomegalovirus exposure and HLA in healthy donors (dated by TCRdb to the late 2010s). The study in broad terms: An earlier analysis of several hundred of the donors reported roughly 300 Gb of sequence data and 117 million unique TCR beta sequences from 190 million or so T cells. The study used immunosequencing to profile the T cell repertoires of around 600 subjects and linked those repertoires to cytomegalovirus serostatus. Among the approximately 400 genotyped donors, about 83% belonged to the genetic ancestry cluster associated with self-reported Caucasian donors. Rather than using new phenotypic data, the later analysis identified candidate immune exposures from TCR beta sequences and from how often those sequences occurred across donors. The study was designed to test whether signatures of past pathogen exposure could be identified by cataloging public T cell receptors. Donor age, sex, ethnicity and CMV serostatus were compiled together with the repertoire data. To predict cytomegalovirus infection status, the study brought together high-throughput TCR immunosequencing, statistical association of individual TCRs with disease status, and machine learning. Roughly 320 gigabases of sequencing data and around 88 million unique TCR sequences made up an early release that covered 500 to 700 HLA-typed donors. To decide whether each TCR beta V gene segment behaved as functional or pseudogenic, an earlier analysis of some 600 of the donors relied on high-throughput TCR beta sequencing. Besides the first cohort of approximately 710 subjects, a separate validation cohort made up of roughly 120 different subjects was used. Among about 390 genotyped donors of the cohort, an average of roughly 240,000 unique TCR beta nucleotide sequences were sequenced per donor, roughly 20% of them non-productive. Because of strong linkage in the cohort, roughly five DR-DQ haplotypes were treated as single units for association and clustering. A later analysis re-examined previously published TCR beta repertoires from 610 or so donors and added high-resolution HLA genotyping to investigate patterns of TCR occurrence. The number of donors typed differed by locus, with about 629-640 for A, B, C, DRB1 and DQB1, roughly 520 for DQA1, under 610 for DPA1, and some 440 for DPB1. A later genetic analysis took genome-wide SNP genotypes for about three fifths of the 666 donors and used that subset as a discovery cohort. Every discovery cohort repertoire had been produced on one sequencing platform. Both class I and class II loci were covered by HLA typing, at four-digit resolution. Overall study results and their limits: A further reported finding was that TCR beta sequences accurately predicted the HLA-A and HLA-B alleles for most subjects in the first cohort. Most CMV-associated TCR beta chains appeared to be HLA-restricted in a later analysis, and the HLA associations seemed to be driven largely by CMV exposure. Over 15 rarely observed V segments, including chromosome 9 orphons, were excluded from the earlier analysis of approximately 500 of the donors because counts were too low. In a later analysis, TCR association rates were found to vary across HLA loci, with the most associated TCRs seen for DRB1 alleles and the fewest for HLA-C alleles. Because some donors lacked HLA typing at each locus, the association tests relied only on the typed subset. Roughly uniform sequencing depth across donors was assumed in presence/absence analyses, although this assumption may not hold. According to the authors, the approach could potentially be generalized to other disease states and immunological phenotypes. In a later genetic analysis, fewer N-insertions in productive TCRs were reported among donors in an Asian-associated ancestry cluster than the approximately 670-donor mean. The classifier was reported to diagnose cytomegalovirus status with high specificity and sensitivity in both the original cohort and the validation cohort. A later analysis reported that several top co-occurrence clusters appeared linked to parvovirus B19, influenza, CMV and Epstein-Barr virus. An earlier analysis of some 590 of the donors showed that most TCR beta V segments appeared in productive rearrangements either about 87% or about 30% of the time, which broadly matched IMGT annotations. Linkage disequilibrium might explain the correlated functional status among segregating V segments, but an unknown experimental factor could not be ruled out. The study listed 164 TCR beta chains as associated with cytomegalovirus. Because the 87-base-pair reads could not distinguish some IMGT-functional V segments, including TRBV6-2 and TRBV6-3, those segments were excluded. In a later analysis, HLA-associated TCR beta chains showed more clonal expansion and lower generation probabilities than non-associated chains that were equally common. When HLA alleles, especially DR and DQ, strongly co-occurred, attributing TCR associations to individual alleles was difficult. A later genetic analysis associated a missense DCLRE1C variant with V-gene and J-gene trimming of TCR beta chains, and an independent cohort replicated the association. Most TCR sequences were seen in very few donors, while some public TCRs were found in many individuals. The only immune exposure information available for the cohort was CMV serostatus. A cluster of highly shared sequence variants was judged likely to represent a technical artifact of the sequencing pipeline. In this cohort, only TCR beta chains were sequenced, and detectable features were limited by the absence of alpha or paired-chain data. A later analysis associated 15,000 to 20,000 TCR beta sequences with specific HLA alleles at a false discovery rate of 0.05. Three of the identified cytomegalovirus-associated TCR beta chains were confirmed in vitro to be specific for cytomegalovirus antigens.

The library was obtained by the immunoSEQ multiplex PCR assay. The multiplex PCR relied on a mix of 60 forward primers for TCR Vbeta segments and 13 reverse primers for TCR Jbeta segments. The CDR3 region of rearranged TCR beta genes was amplified from genomic DNA by a multiplex PCR assay. The Illumina HiSeq System was used to sequence the amplified TCR beta libraries as 87-base-pair reads. The source study handled its data this way. Across the 670 or so repertoires, a later analysis counted 80 million or so unique TCR beta chains, roughly 11 million of which were shared by at least two donors. A nearest-neighbor algorithm error-corrected the raw reads and collapsed the reads into unique sequences, merging closely related sequences to remove PCR and sequencing errors. Alignment of CDR3 sequences to IMGT reference sequences was used to assign V, D and J gene segments. For a sequence to be retained, a match of at least six nucleotides to both a V gene segment and a J gene segment was required. Rearrangements were classified as productive when the CDR3 lacked stop codons and remained in frame with V and J, and all other rearrangements were classified as non-productive. Following IMGT convention, CDR3 was defined as the stretch from the second conserved V-encoded cysteine up to the conserved J-encoded phenylalanine. The earlier analysis of 500 to 750 of the donors excluded any sequence lacking an unambiguous match to a single V gene segment. An earlier analysis of 500 to 600 of the donors classified V segments as functional when productive rearrangements were above 56.7% and as segregating when the standard deviation between donors was above 5%. A statistical classification framework was built for diagnosing cytomegalovirus status from the catalog of TCR beta chain sequences. A later analysis assigned V and J genes by comparing TCR nucleotide sequences with IMGT/GENE-DB human TR gene sequences. A later analysis assigned CDR3 sequences and most-parsimonious VDJ recombination scenarios with the TCRdist pipeline. In a later analysis, each TCR beta chain was defined by its CDR3 amino acid sequence together with its V-gene family, and reads lacking a unique V-gene family were excluded. As a way to deal with suspected cross-contamination and a sequencing artifact, a later analysis dropped roughly 620 nucleotide sequences that were highly shared and had low generation probability. For each public chain, a later analysis derived a clonal expansion index from normalized ranks of inferred template counts within each repertoire. A later analysis computed generation probabilities with a VDJ recombination model fitted to out-of-frame rearrangements, and checked the results against IGoR. A later analysis scored TCR-TCR, TCR-HLA and TCR-CMV co-occurrence with hypergeometric tests, applying a repertoire-size bias correction to TCR pairs. A later analysis estimated false discovery rates by permuting HLA or CMV assignments 20 times. In a later analysis, co-occurring TCRs were grouped using DBSCAN, and TCRdist sequence similarity was added for clustering within HLA-allele-positive subsets. Co-occurrence clustering excluded repertoires with fewer than 30,000 or more than 120,000 public chains, plus five with anomalous nucleotide sharing. Drawn from immuneACCESS, this table holds only the in-frame rearrangements with V and J called that TCRdb kept. Clones are partly lost; checked studies trace under half to an unresolved V gene and leave the rest unexplained. The V and J calls and clone size were taken over from that table, and D and trimming were inferred from the DNA. The sample has about 200,000 clones on record, 82% of them singletons. In total, the top ten clones hold about 0.092% of the sample.

In the case of this clone: Its antigen target is currently unknown. There are no base qualities to consult, and no much larger clone falls within one base.

The germline V end is reduced by 3 bases and the J end by 2 bases; junction bases left unmatched: 3. CDR3 length: 16 amino acids, cysteine to phenylalanine. CDR3 DNA is the only sequence kept; it has 48 bases, read in frame from the first base. Per the germline V gene, KGHSH is the CDR1 and LQKENI is the CDR2. The cohort comprised several hundred healthy bone marrow donors. At the time of sampling, all cohort members were nominally healthy, though unrecorded immune exposures were likely present. The donor tested CMV seronegative, placing the donor among the roughly 340 seronegative members of the cohort. Each donor provided a peripheral blood sample, and peripheral blood mononuclear cells were used for TCR beta sequencing. The Qiagen DNeasy Blood Extraction Kit was used to extract genomic DNA from the blood cell samples.

The sequenced material came from PBMCs. This sequence uses TRBV18 and TRBJ2-5; TRBD2 fits 13 bases in the junction. The sequence was collected from a boy between 2 and 10 years old in good health and CMV-seronegative. The nucleotide sequence reads TGTGCCAGCTCACCCCTACTAGCGGGGGGGCAAGAGACCCAGTACTTC. It translates to CASSPLLAGGQETQYF.